This T cell receptor beta chain was recorded in a study of cytomegalovirus exposure and HLA in healthy donors. The PCR employed 60 Vbeta primers together with 13 Jbeta primers. Methods used by the authors: Per a later analysis, the number of unique TCR beta chains was approximately 80 million, of which 8.5 million to 11 million were shared. Measured with immunoSEQ multiplex PCR; TCRdb has only the in-frame clones, and not every one. V, J and clone size were drawn from that table, and D and trimming were deduced from the DNA. In the table there are around 130,000 clones, about 82% of which are singletons. The V gene's germline CDR1 is SGHNT and CDR2 YENEEA. This CDR3 contains 14 residues. Trimming took 1 base from V and 7 from J, leaving 11 bases between them.

The sequence was obtained from a boy between 5 and 17 years old in good health and CMV-seronegative. This chain connects TRBV11-3 to TRBJ2-1, with D possibly being TRBD2 (6 bases). Material: PBMCs. DNA for the CDR3: TGTGCCAGCAGCTTAGGCGGGGCCTCGAATGAGCAGTTCTTC. Translation gives CASSLGGASNEQFF.